In its sample, the clone carrying this T cell receptor (beta chain) was seen a few times. Its antigen is unidentified. Here immunoSEQ multiplex PCR was the method, and the copy in TCRdb shows in-frame clones only, minus some. The data show approximately 100,000 clones, roughly 88% seen once. With 6 bases removed from V and 3 bases from J, the gap between germline ends came to 18 bases. The CDR3 runs to 16 residues. The germline V gene has CDR1 LNHDA and CDR2 SQIVND (reference sequence). These data originate in a study of T cell responses to AZD1222 COVID-19 vaccine. Whole-study results and caveats: Vaccine-related CD4 TCRs covered spike, predominating at 160-218 and 743-854. Spike-specific TCR breadth and depth rose after two AZD1222 doses.

This clonotype originated in an adult in good health. The input for sequencing was peripheral blood, taken on day 0 of MenACWY control vaccination. The rearrangement links TRBV19 to TRBJ1-3; possibly TRBD1 for D (5 bases). The CDR3 DNA sequence: TGTGCCAGTAGCGCCGGAGGGGTTTTGTTTGGAAACACCATATATTTT. This sequence encodes CASSAGGVLFGNTIYF.